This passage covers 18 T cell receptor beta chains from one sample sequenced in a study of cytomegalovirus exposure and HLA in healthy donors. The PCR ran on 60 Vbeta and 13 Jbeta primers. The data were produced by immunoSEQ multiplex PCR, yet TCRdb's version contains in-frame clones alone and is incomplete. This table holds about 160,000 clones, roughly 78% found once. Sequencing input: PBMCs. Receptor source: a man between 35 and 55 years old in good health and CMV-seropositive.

CDR3: CASSLSKGPNQPQHF. CDR3 in DNA: TGTGCCAGCAGTTTATCGAAGGGGCCCAATCAGCCCCAGCATTTT. The chain recombines TRBV27 with TRBJ1-5; possible D gene TRBD1, 5 bases. Germline-derived CDR1 and CDR2 are MNHEY and SMNVEV (reference sequence). CDR3 size: 15 residues. Between the trimmed V and J ends, which lost 0 bases and 3 bases, there was a span of 9 bases.

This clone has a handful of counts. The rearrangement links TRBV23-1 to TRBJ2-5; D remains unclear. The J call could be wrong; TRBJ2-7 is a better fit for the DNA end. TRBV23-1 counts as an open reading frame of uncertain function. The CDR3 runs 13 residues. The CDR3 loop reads CASSQSAHYEQYF. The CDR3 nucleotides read TGCGCCAGCAGTCAGTCAGCCCACTACGAGCAGTACTTC.

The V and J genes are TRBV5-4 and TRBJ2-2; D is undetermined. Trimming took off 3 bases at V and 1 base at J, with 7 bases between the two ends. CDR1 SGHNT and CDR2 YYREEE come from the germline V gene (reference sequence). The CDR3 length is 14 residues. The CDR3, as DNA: TGTGCCAGCAGCTCTTCGGTGAACACCGGGGAGCTGTTTTTT. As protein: CASSSSVNTGELFF.

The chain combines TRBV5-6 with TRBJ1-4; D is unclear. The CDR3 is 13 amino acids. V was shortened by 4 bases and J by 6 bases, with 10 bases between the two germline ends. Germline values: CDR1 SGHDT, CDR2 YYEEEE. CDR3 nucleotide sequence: TGTGCCAGCAGCGTGGGAGTCGATGAAAAACTGTTTTTT. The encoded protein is CASSVGVDEKLFF. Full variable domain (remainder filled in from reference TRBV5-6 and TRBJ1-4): DAGVTQSPTHLIKTRGQQVTLRCSPKSGHDTVSWYQQALGQGPQFIFQYYEEEERQRGNFPDRFSGHQFPNYSSELNVNALLLGDSALYLCASSVGVDEKLFFGSGTQLSVL.

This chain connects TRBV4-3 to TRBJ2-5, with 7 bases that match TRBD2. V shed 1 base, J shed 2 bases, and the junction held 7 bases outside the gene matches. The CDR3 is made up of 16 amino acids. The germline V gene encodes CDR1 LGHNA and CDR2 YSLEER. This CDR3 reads CASSQVGGGGQETQYF. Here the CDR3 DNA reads TGCGCCAGCAGCCAAGTTGGGGGGGGAGGGCAAGAGACCCAGTACTTC.

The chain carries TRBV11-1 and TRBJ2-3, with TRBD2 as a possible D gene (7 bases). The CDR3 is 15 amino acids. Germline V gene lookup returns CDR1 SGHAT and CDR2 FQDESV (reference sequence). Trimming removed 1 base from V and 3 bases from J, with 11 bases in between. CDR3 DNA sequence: TGTGCCAGCAGCTTAGGAGGGGGGGAAACAGATACGCAGTATTTT. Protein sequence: CASSLGGGETDTQYF.

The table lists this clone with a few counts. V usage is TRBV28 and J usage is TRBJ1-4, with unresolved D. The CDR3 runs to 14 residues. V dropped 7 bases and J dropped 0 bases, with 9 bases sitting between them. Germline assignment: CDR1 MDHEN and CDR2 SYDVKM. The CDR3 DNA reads TGTGCCAGCATCCCCACAACAACTAATGAAAAACTGTTTTTT. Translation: CASIPTTTNEKLFF.

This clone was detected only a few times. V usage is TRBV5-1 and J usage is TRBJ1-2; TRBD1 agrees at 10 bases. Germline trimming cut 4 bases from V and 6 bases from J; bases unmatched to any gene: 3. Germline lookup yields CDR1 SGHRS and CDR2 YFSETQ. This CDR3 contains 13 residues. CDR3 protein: CASSTGTGDGYTF. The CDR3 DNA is TGCGCCAGCAGCACCGGGACAGGGGATGGCTACACCTTC. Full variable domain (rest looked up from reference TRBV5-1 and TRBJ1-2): KAGVTQTPRYLIKTRGQQVTLSCSPISGHRSVSWYQQTPGQGLQFLFEYFSETQRNKGNFPGRFSGRQFSNSRSEMNVSTLELGDSALYLCASSTGTGDGYTFGSGTRLTVV.

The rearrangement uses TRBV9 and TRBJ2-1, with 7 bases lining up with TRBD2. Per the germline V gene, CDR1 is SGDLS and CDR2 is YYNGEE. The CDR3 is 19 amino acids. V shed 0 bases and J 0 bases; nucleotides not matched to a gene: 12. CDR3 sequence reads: CASSVVGAGPEGSYNEQFF. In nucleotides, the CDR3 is TGTGCCAGCAGCGTAGTCGGAGCGGGGCCAGAGGGCTCCTACAATGAGCAGTTCTTC.

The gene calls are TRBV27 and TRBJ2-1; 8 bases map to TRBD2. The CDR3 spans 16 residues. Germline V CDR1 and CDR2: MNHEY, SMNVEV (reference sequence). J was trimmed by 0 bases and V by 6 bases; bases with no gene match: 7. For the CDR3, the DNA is TGTGCCAGCAGGGGAAAGCGGGGGAGCTCCTACAATGAGCAGTTCTTC. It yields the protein CASRGKRGSSYNEQFF.

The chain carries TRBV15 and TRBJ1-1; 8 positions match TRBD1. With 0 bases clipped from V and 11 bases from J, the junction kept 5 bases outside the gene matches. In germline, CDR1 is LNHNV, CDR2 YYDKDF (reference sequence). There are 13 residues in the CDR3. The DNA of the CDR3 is TGTGCCACCAGCAGAGACGGACAGGGAATGGCTTTCTTT. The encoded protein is CATSRDGQGMAFF.

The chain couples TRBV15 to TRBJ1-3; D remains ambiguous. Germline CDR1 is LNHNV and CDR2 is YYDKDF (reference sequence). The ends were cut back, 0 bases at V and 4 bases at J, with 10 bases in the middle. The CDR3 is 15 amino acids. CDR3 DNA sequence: TGTGCCACCAGCAGAGATTGGAGGGTAGGAAACACCATATATTTT. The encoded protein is CATSRDWRVGNTIYF.

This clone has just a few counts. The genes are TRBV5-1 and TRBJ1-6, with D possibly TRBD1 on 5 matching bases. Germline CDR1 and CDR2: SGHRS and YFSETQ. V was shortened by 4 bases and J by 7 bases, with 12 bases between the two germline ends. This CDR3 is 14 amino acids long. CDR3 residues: CASSRDSSNSPLHF. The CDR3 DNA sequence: TGCGCCAGCAGCCGGGACTCCTCGAATTCACCCCTCCACTTT.

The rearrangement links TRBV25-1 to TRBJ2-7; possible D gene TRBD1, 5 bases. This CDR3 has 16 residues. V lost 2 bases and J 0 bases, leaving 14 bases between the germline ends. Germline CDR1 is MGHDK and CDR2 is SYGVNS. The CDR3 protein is CASSEQGAACSYEQYF. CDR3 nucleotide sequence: TGTGCCAGCAGTGAACAAGGGGCAGCTTGCTCCTACGAGCAGTACTTC.

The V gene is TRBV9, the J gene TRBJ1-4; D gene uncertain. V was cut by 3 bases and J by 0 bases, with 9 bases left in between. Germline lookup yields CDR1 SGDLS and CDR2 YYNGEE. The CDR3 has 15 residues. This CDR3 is CASSAEGATNEKLFF. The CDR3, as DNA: TGTGCCAGCAGCGCTGAGGGTGCAACTAATGAAAAACTGTTTTTT.

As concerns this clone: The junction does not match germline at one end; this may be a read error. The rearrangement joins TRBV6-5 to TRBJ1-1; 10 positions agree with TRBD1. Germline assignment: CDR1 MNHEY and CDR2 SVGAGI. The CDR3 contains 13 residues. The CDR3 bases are TGTGCCAGCAGGCTCGACGGGACAGGGGAAGATTTCTTT. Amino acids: CASRLDGTGEDFF.

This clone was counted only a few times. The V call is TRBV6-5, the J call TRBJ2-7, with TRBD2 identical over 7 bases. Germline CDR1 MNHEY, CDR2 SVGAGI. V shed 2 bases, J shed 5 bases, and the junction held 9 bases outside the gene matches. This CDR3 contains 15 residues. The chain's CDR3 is CASSYRDSGVDEQYF. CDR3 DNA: TGTGCCAGCAGTTACCGCGACAGCGGGGTCGACGAGCAGTACTTC.

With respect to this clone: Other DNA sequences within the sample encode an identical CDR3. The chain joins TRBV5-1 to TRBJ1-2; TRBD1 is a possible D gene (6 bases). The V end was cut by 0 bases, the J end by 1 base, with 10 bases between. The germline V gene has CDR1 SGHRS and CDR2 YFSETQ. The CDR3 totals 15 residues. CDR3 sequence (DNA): TGCGCCAGCAGCTTGGGGGGGCAGAATAACTATGGCTACACCTTC. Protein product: CASSLGGQNNYGYTF.